The subject of this entry is one TCR beta chain. The data were obtained in a study of T cells after yellow fever vaccination. This CDR3 comprises 14 residues. Germline lookup yields CDR1 SGHTA and CDR2 FQGNSA. The J segment lost 8 bases and the V segment lost 1 base, leaving 7 bases of the junction unmatched. Production of TCR cDNA was by 5'RACE template switching, which also added a universal primer site and UMIs. A single record per CDR3 protein comes from TCRdb applying MiXCR to the 5' RACE reads. The table includes about 510,000 distinct CDR3 sequences, 20% to 25% detected once. The clonotype was recovered from a man aged 18 to 35 who received the YFV17D yellow fever vaccine. The chain couples TRBV7-2 to TRBJ1-2, with TRBD1 matching over 7 bases. Here the sequenced sample was PBMCs, taken 21 days after the first yellow fever vaccination. The CDR3 region has the DNA TGTGCCAGCAGCTTAGGACAGGGCCCTAAAGGCTACACCTTC. It is translated as CASSLGQGPKGYTF.